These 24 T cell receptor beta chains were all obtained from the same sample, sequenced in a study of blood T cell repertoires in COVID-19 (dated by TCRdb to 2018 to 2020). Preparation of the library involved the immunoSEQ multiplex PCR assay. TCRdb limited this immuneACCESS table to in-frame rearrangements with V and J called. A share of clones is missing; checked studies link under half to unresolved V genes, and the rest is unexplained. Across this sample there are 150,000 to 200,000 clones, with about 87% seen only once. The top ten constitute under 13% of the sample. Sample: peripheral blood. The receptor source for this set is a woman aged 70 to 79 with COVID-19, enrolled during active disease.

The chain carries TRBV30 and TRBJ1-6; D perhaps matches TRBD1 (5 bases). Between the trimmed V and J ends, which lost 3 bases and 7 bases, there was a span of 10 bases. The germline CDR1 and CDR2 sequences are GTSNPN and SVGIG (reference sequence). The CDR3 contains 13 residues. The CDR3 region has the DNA TGTGCCTGGAGGGGGGGACTCAATTCACCCCTCCACTTT. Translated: CAWRGGLNSPLHF.

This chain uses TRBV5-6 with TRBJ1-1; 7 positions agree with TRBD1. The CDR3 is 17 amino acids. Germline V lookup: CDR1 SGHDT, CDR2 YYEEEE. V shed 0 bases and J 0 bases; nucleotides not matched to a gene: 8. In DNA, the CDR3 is TGTGCCAGCAGCTTGGACAGGGGTACCTTCATGAACACTGAAGCTTTCTTT. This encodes CASSLDRGTFMNTEAFF. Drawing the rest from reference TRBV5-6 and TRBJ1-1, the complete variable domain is DAGVTQSPTHLIKTRGQQVTLRCSPKSGHDTVSWYQQALGQGPQFIFQYYEEEERQRGNFPDRFSGHQFPNYSSELNVNALLLGDSALYLCASSLDRGTFMNTEAFFGQGTRLTVV.

As DNA, the CDR3 is TGTGCCAGCAGCCCCCGGGACTTCTTGGGGCTCTACGAGCAGTACTTC. Translated: CASSPRDFLGLYEQYF. The chain is built from TRBV9 and TRBJ2-7; maybe TRBD2 (6 bases). This CDR3 has 16 amino acids. Trimming took 4 bases from V and 3 from J, leaving 20 bases between them. Germline V gives CDR1 SGDLS, CDR2 YYNGEE.

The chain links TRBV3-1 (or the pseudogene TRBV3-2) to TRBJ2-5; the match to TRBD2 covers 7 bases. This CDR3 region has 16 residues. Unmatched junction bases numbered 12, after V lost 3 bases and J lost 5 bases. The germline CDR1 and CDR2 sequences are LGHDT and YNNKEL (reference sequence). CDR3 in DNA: TGTGCCAGCAGCCAGCCCCAACGGGCGCGGGGGGAGACCCAGTACTTC. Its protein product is CASSQPQRARGETQYF.

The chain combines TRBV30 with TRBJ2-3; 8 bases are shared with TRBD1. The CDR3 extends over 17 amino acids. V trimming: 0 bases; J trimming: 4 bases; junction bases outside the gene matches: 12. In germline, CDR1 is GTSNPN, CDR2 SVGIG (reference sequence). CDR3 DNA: TGTGCCTGGAGTGTAGGCCGGGGGACAGGTGTGCCAGATACGCAGTATTTT. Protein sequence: CAWSVGRGTGVPDTQYF.

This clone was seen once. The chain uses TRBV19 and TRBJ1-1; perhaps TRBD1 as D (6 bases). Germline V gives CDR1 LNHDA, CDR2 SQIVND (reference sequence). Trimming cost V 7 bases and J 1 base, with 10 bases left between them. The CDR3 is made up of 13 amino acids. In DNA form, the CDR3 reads TGTGCCAGTAACAGGGAAAGGAACACTGAAGCTTTCTTT. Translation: CASNRERNTEAFF.

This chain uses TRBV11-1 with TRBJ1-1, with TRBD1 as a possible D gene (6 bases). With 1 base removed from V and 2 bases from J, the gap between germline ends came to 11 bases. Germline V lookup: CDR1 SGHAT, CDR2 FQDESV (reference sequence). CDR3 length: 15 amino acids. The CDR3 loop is CASSLGRTVNTEAFF. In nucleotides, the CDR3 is TGTGCCAGCAGCTTAGGACGGACAGTAAACACTGAAGCTTTCTTT.

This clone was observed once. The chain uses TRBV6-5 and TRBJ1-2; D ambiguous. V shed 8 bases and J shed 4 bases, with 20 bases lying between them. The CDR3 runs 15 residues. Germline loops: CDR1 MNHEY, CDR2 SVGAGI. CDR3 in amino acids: CASPGGRRQLYGYTF. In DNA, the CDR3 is TGTGCCAGCCCAGGTGGCAGACGGCAGCTCTATGGCTACACCTTC.

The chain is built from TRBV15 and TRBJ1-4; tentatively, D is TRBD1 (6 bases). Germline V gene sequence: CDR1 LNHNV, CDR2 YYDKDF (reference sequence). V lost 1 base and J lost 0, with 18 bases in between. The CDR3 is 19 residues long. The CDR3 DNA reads TGTGCCACCAGCAGAGGGGCGAAAGGACAGAGAGCAACTAATGAAAAACTGTTTTTT. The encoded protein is CATSRGAKGQRATNEKLFF.

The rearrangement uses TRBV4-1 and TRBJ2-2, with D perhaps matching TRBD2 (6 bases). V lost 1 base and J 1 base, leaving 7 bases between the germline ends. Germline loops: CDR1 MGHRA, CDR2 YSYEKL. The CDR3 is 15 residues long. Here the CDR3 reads CASSQGSGNTGELFF. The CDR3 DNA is TGCGCCAGCAGCCAAGGTAGCGGGAACACCGGGGAGCTGTTTTTT.

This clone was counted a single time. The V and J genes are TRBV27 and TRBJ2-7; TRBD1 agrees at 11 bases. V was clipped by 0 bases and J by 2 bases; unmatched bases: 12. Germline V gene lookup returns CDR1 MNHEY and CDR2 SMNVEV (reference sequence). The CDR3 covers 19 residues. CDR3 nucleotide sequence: TGTGCCAGCAGTTTATCGACCACTGGGACAGGGGGTTTCCCCTACGAGCAGTACTTC. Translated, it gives CASSLSTTGTGGFPYEQYF.

The CDR3 DNA reads TGTGCCAGCAGCTTAGCGAGGCCCTCAGATACGCAGTATTTT. This codes for CASSLARPSDTQYF. The gene calls are TRBV7-2 and TRBJ2-3, with D uncertain. This CDR3 has 14 residues. Trimming pared 0 bases from V and 4 bases from J, leaving 8 bases between. Germline loops: CDR1 SGHTA, CDR2 FQGNSA. Full variable domain (missing parts from reference TRBV7-2 and TRBJ2-3): GAGVSQSPSNKVTEKGKDVELRCDPISGHTALYWYRQSLGQGLEFLIYFQGNSAPDKSGLPSDRFSAERTGGSVSTLTIQRTQQEDSAVYLCASSLARPSDTQYFGPGTRLTVL.

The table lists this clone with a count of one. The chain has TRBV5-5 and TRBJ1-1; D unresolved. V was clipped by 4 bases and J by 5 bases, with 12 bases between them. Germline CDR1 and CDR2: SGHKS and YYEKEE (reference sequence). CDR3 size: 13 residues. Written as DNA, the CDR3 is TGTGCCAGCAGCCTGGTTCCGGGGACTGAAGCTTTCTTT. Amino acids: CASSLVPGTEAFF.

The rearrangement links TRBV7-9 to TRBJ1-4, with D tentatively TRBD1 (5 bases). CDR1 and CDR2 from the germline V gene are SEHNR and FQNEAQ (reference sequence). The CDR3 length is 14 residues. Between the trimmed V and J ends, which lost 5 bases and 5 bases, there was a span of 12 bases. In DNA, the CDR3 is TGTGCCAGCAGCCAAGCAAGGACAAATGAAAAACTGTTTTTT. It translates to CASSQARTNEKLFF.

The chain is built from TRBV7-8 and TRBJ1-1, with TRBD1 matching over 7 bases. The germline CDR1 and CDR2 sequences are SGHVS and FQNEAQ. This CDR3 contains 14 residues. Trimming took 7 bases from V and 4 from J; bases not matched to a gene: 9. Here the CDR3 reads CASTRDRVFTEAFF. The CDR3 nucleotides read TGTGCCAGCACCCGAGACAGGGTATTCACTGAAGCTTTCTTT.

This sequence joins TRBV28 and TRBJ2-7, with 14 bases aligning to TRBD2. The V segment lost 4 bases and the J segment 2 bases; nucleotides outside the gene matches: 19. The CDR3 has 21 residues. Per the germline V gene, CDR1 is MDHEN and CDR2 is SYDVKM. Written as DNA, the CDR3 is TGTGCCAGCAGTTCACCCCTCCGACTAGCGGGGGGGCCAACACCAACCTACGAGCAGTACTTC. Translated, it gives CASSSPLRLAGGPTPTYEQYF. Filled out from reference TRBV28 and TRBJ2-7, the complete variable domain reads DVKVTQSSRYLVKRTGEKVFLECVQDMDHENMFWYRQDPGLGLRLIYFSYDVKMKEKGDIPEGYSVSREKKERFSLILESASTNQTSMYLCASSSPLRLAGGPTPTYEQYFGPGTRLTVT.

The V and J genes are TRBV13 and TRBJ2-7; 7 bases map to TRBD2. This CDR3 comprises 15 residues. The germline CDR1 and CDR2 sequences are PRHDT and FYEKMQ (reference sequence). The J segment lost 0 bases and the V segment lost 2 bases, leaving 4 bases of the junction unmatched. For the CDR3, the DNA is TGTGCCAGCAGCTTAACGGGGGGTATCTCCTACGAGCAGTACTTC. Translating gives CASSLTGGISYEQYF.

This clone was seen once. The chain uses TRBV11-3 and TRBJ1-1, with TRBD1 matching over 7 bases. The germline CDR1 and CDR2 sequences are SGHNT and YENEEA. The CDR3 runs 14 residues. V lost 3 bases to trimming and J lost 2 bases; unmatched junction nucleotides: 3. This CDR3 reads CASSLGQPNTEAFF. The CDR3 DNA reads TGTGCCAGCAGCTTGGGACAGCCAAACACTGAAGCTTTCTTT.

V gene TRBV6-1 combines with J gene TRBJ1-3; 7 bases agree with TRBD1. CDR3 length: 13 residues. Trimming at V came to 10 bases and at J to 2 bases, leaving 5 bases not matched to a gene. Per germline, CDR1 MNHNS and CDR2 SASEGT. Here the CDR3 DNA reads TGTGCCACCTACGACAGGGCTGGAAACACCATATATTTT. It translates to CATYDRAGNTIYF.

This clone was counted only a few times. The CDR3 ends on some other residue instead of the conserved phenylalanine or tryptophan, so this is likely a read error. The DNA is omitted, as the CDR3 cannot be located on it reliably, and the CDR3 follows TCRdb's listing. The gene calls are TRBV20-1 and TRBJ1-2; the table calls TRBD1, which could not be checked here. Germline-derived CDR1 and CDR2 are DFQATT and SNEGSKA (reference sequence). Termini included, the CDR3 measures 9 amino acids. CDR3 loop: CSASDVRGA.

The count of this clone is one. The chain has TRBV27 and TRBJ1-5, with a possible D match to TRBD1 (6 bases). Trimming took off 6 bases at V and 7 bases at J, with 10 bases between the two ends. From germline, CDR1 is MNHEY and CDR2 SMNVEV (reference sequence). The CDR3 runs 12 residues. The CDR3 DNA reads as TGTGCCAGCAGCAAACAGGGACAGCCCCAGCATTTT. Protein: CASSKQGQPQHF.

The CDR3 loop reads CASRTGLAPDTQYF. The CDR3 DNA reads as TGCGCCAGCAGGACCGGACTAGCCCCAGATACGCAGTATTTT. The V gene is TRBV10-2, the J gene TRBJ2-3; 8 positions agree with TRBD2. Per germline, CDR1 WSHSY and CDR2 SAAADI. CDR3 length: 14 amino acids. V was pared by 6 bases and J by 4 bases, with 6 bases of the junction left unmatched.

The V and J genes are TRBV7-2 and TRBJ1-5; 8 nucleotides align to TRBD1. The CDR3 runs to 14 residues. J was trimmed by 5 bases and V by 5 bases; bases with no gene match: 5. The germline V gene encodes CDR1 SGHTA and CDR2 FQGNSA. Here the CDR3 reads CASSQQGVDQPQHF. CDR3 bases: TGTGCCAGCAGCCAACAGGGGGTCGATCAGCCCCAGCATTTT. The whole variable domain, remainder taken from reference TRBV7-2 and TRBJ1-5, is GAGVSQSPSNKVTEKGKDVELRCDPISGHTALYWYRQSLGQGLEFLIYFQGNSAPDKSGLPSDRFSAERTGGSVSTLTIQRTQQEDSAVYLCASSQQGVDQPQHFGDGTRLSIL.

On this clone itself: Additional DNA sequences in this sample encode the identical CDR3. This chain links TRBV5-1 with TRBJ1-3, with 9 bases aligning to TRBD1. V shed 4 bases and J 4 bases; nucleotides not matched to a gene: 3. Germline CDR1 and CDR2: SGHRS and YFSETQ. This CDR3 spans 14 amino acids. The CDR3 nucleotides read TGCGCCAGCAGCCAGGGACAGGGCGGAAACACCATATATTTT. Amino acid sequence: CASSQGQGGNTIYF.